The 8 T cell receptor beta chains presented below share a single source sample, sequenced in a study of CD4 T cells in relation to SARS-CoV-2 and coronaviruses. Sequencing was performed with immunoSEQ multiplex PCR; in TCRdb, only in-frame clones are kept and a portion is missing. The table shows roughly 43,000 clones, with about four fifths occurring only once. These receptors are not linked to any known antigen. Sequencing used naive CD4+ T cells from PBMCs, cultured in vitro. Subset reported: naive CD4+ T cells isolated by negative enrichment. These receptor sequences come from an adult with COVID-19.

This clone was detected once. The CDR3 reads CASSRGFSETQYF. CDR3 bases: TGTGCCAGCAGTCGCGGCTTCTCCGAGACCCAGTACTTC. V is TRBV6-6 and J is TRBJ2-5; D unresolved. The CDR3 has 13 residues. The germline CDR1 and CDR2 sequences are MNHNY and SVGAGI (reference sequence). V was cut by 5 bases and J by 5 bases, with 12 bases left in between.

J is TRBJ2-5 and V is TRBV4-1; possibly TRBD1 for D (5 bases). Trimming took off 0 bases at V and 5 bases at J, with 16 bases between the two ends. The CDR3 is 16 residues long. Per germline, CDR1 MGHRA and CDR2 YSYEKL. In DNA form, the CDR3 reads TGCGCCAGCAGCCAAGATCCCCAGGGCACTGGTGAGACCCAGTACTTC. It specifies CASSQDPQGTGETQYF.

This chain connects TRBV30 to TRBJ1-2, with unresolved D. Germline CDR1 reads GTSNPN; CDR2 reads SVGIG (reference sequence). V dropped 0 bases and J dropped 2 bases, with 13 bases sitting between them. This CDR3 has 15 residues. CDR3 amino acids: CAWSVLGSLNYGYTF. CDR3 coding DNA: TGTGCCTGGAGTGTACTGGGCAGCCTCAACTATGGCTACACCTTC. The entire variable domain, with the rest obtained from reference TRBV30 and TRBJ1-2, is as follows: SQTIHQWPATLVQPVGSPLSLECTVEGTSNPNLYWYRQAAGRGLQLLFYSVGIGQISSEVPQNLSASRPQDRQFILSSKKLLLSDSGFYLCAWSVLGSLNYGYTFGSGTRLTVV.

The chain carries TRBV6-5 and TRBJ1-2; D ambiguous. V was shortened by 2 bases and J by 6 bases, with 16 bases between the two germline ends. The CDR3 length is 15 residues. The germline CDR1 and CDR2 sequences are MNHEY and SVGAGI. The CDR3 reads CASSYPGVGSNGYTF. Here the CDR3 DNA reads TGTGCCAGCAGTTACCCCGGGGTGGGGTCGAATGGCTACACCTTC.

The CDR3 here is CASSSYTPAVAGMETQYF. The CDR3 DNA follows: TGTGCCAGCAGTTCGTATACGCCGGCGGTAGCGGGAATGGAGACCCAGTACTTC. The chain carries TRBV28 and TRBJ2-5; 8 bases are a match to TRBD2. This CDR3 region has 18 residues. Germline CDR1 reads MDHEN; CDR2 reads SYDVKM. J gave up 5 bases and V 4 bases, and 18 bases lay outside the gene matches.

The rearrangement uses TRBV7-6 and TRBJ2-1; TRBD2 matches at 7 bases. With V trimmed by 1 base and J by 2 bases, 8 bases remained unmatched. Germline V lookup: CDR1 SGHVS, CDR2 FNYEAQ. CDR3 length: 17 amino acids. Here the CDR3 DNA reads TGTGCCAGCAGCTTAGAACTGGGTAGCGGGCCCTACAATGAGCAGTTCTTC. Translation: CASSLELGSGPYNEQFF.

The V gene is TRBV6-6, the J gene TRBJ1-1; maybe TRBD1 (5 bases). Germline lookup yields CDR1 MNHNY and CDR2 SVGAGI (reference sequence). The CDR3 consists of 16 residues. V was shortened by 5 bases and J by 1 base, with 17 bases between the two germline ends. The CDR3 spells CASSPRGVWGNTEAFF. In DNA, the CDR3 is TGTGCCAGCAGTCCCCGGGGGGTCTGGGGGAACACTGAAGCTTTCTTT.

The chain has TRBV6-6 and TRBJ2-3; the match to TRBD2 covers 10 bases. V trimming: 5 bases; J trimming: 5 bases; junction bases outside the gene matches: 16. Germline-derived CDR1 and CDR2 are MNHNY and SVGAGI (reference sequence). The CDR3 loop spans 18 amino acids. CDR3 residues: CASSRPIAGGEVRDTQYF. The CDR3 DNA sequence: TGTGCCAGCAGTCGCCCCATAGCGGGAGGCGAAGTACGAGATACGCAGTATTTT.